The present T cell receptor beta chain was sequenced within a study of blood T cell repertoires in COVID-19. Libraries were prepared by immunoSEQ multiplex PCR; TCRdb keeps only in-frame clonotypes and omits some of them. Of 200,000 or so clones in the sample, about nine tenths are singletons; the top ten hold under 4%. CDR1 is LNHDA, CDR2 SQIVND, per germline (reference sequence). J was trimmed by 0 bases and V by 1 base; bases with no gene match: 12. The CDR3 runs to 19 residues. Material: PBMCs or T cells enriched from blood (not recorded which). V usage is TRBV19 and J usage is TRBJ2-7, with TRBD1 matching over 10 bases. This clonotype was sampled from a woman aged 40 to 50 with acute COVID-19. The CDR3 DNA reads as TGTGCCAGTAGTATAGTATTAGGTATCGGGACAGGGGTCTCCTACGAGCAGTACTTC. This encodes CASSIVLGIGTGVSYEQYF.